This TCR beta chain originates from a study of cytomegalovirus exposure and HLA in healthy donors. Background on the study: The use of the same platform for the approximately 110 validation repertoires and the 666 first-cohort repertoires was reported by a later analysis. The study, taken as a whole, reports: Rare TCR sequences dominated, though some public TCRs recurred in many donors. Listed as cytomegalovirus-associated were about 160 TCR beta chains.

Trimming stripped 2 bases from V and 14 bases from J, with 19 bases between. The CDR3 has 14 residues. Germline V gene sequence: CDR1 SNHLY, CDR2 FYNNEI. Separate from the approximately 670-subject first cohort was the approximately 110-subject validation cohort, to which the donors belonged. Sequenced by immunoSEQ multiplex PCR; TCRdb stores in-frame clones only, minus some. The data hold a few hundred thousand clones, with around four fifths observed a single time. Details on this clone: As yet, its antigen is unknown.

V and J are TRBV2 and TRBJ2-1; tentatively, D is TRBD2 (6 bases). This receptor was identified in a woman aged 25 to 45 in good health and CMV-seropositive. The specimen sequenced was PBMCs. Here the CDR3 DNA reads TGTGCCAGCAGTGAAAACGGGAGCCCGATACGTAAGTTCTTC. This gives the protein CASSENGSPIRKFF.